This entry lists 32 T cell receptor beta chains sequenced from one sample in a study of technical replicates of blood from several donors. The protocol was immunoSEQ multiplex PCR, while the TCRdb copy is restricted to in-frame clones and leaves out a portion. The sample includes about 82,000 clones, just over 95% of them seen just once. Specimen: T cells isolated from PBMCs. The source of these receptors is a human donor in good health.

The CDR3 coding sequence is TGTGCCAGCAGTTTTGGACACACAGGGAACACTGAAGCTTTCTTT. Residues: CASSFGHTGNTEAFF. This sequence joins TRBV27 and TRBJ1-1; D is possibly TRBD1 (5 bases). Trimming removed 3 bases from V and 1 base from J, with 12 bases in between. The CDR3 is made up of 15 amino acids. The germline gives CDR1 MNHEY, CDR2 SMNVEV (reference sequence).

This chain connects TRBV4-1 to TRBJ2-4; the D gene is possibly TRBD2 (5 bases). The CDR3 runs 15 residues. The germline V gene encodes CDR1 MGHRA and CDR2 YSYEKL. V was shortened by 1 base and J by 4 bases, with 11 bases between the two germline ends. The CDR3 sequence is CASSQARAPKNIQYF. Written as DNA, the CDR3 is TGCGCCAGCAGCCAAGCGAGGGCCCCAAAAAACATTCAGTACTTC.

The V and J genes are TRBV27 and TRBJ1-5; D unclear. The CDR3 length is 14 residues. Trimming removed 2 bases at V and 7 bases at J, with 12 bases between. Germline loops: CDR1 MNHEY, CDR2 SMNVEV (reference sequence). This chain's CDR3 is CASSLGGPGQPQHF. The CDR3 DNA reads TGTGCCAGCAGTTTAGGAGGACCGGGACAGCCCCAGCATTTT.

The J gene is TRBJ2-7, the V gene TRBV11-2; TRBD2 agrees at 7 bases. The germline V gene has CDR1 SGHAT and CDR2 FQNNGV. After removal of 4 bases from V and 7 bases from J, the junction contained 19 bases not matched to a gene. This CDR3 contains 17 residues. CDR3 residues: CASSSLLERGSRWEQYF. The CDR3 DNA reads TGTGCCAGCAGCTCCCTACTTGAGCGGGGTAGCAGATGGGAGCAGTACTTC.

The rearrangement uses TRBV4-3 and TRBJ2-7; 11 nucleotides agree with TRBD2. Germline V gene data show CDR1 as LGHNA and CDR2 as YSLEER. The CDR3 is 16 amino acids. Losses at the gene ends were 3 bases for V and 2 bases for J; bases not matched to a gene: 6. The CDR3 nucleotides are TGCGCCAGCAGCCAGACAGGGACTAGCGGTACCTACGAGCAGTACTTC. Its translation is CASSQTGTSGTYEQYF.

The rearrangement links TRBV7-6 to TRBJ1-4; D ambiguous. The V and J ends lost 2 bases and 1 base respectively, with 8 bases between them. The CDR3 runs to 15 residues. Germline V CDR1 and CDR2: SGHVS, FNYEAQ. CDR3 protein: CASSLIGGTNEKLFF. The CDR3 DNA reads TGTGCCAGCAGCTTAATAGGCGGAACTAATGAAAAACTGTTTTTT.

The chain couples TRBV13 to TRBJ2-1; the D gene is possibly TRBD2 (6 bases). CDR1 is PRHDT and CDR2 is FYEKMQ in the germline V gene (reference sequence). This CDR3 is 16 amino acids long. The germline V and J ends were trimmed by 5 bases and 5 bases, with 19 bases remaining between them. The CDR3 here is CASSHVALAKDNEQFF. CDR3 DNA: TGTGCCAGCAGCCACGTCGCACTAGCTAAGGACAATGAGCAGTTCTTC.

The chain links TRBV5-4 to TRBJ2-2; TRBD1 matches 8 bases. Germline V lookup: CDR1 SGHNT, CDR2 YYREEE (reference sequence). V lost 2 bases to trimming and J lost 4 bases; unmatched junction nucleotides: 1. The CDR3 length is 14 residues. Written as DNA, the CDR3 is TGTGCCAGCAGCTTTGGGACAGGCACCGGGGAGCTGTTTTTT. Its translation is CASSFGTGTGELFF. The full variable domain, completed using reference TRBV5-4 and TRBJ2-2, is ETGVTQSPTHLIKTRGQQVTLRCSSQSGHNTVSWYQQALGQGPQFIFQYYREEENGRGNFPPRFSGLQFPNYSSELNVNALELDDSALYLCASSFGTGTGELFFGEGSRLTVL.

The chain uses TRBV7-2 and TRBJ2-7; TRBD1 is a possible D gene (6 bases). The length of the CDR3 is 12 residues. Germline V gene sequence: CDR1 SGHTA, CDR2 FQGNSA. V was pared by 5 bases and J by 3 bases, with 8 bases between. CDR3 residues: CASSLTGYEQYF. Here the CDR3 DNA reads TGTGCCAGCAGCCTGACAGGCTACGAGCAGTACTTC.

This chain links TRBV4-3 with TRBJ2-3; D is unclear. This CDR3 has 16 amino acids. Looked up from germline, CDR1 is LGHNA and CDR2 is YSLEER. V was trimmed by 0 bases and J by 2 bases, leaving 12 bases between them. The DNA for the CDR3 is TGCGCCAGCAGCCAAGATCATTCGCACAACACAGATACGCAGTATTTT. Residues: CASSQDHSHNTDTQYF.

The chain employs TRBV12-5 and TRBJ1-1; unclear D gene. Germline CDR1 is LGHNT and CDR2 is FRNRAP. The V end lost 6 bases, the J end lost 1 base, and 6 bases lay between the germline ends. This CDR3 contains 12 residues. The CDR3 loop is CASGTRNTEAFF. DNA for the CDR3: TGTGCTAGTGGCACGAGGAACACTGAAGCTTTCTTT.

This chain connects TRBV11-3 to TRBJ2-2; possible D gene TRBD1, 6 bases. Trimming stripped 5 bases from V and 0 bases from J, with 16 bases between. Germline V gene sequence: CDR1 SGHNT, CDR2 YENEEA. The CDR3 is 17 residues long. This chain's CDR3 is CASSITRDTSNTGELFF. Here the CDR3 DNA reads TGTGCCAGCAGCATAACTCGGGACACTTCGAACACCGGGGAGCTGTTTTTT.

Written as DNA, the CDR3 is TGTGCCAGCGAATGGACTAGCGGGAACGAGCAGTACTTC. This translates into CASEWTSGNEQYF. This rearrangement joins TRBV5-5 to TRBJ2-7; TRBD2 agrees at 12 bases. The CDR3 has 13 residues. From germline, CDR1 is SGHKS and CDR2 YYEKEE (reference sequence). The V and J ends lost 7 bases and 5 bases, in that order; junction bases with no gene match: 4.

V gene TRBV6-5 combines with J gene TRBJ2-4, with 10 bases lining up with TRBD1. Germline CDR1 MNHEY, CDR2 SVGAGI. This CDR3 is built from 13 residues. V lost 8 bases and J lost 7; bases outside the gene matches: 5. This CDR3 is CASGDRGRNIQYF. The CDR3 DNA is TGTGCCAGCGGGGACAGGGGAAGGAACATTCAGTACTTC.

The genes are TRBV6-5 and TRBJ2-5, with TRBD2 as a possible D gene (6 bases). The CDR3 covers 14 residues. V was shortened by 5 bases and J by 1 base, with 11 bases between the two germline ends. Germline V gene data show CDR1 as MNHEY and CDR2 as SVGAGI. Here the CDR3 DNA reads TGTGCCAGCAGTGGGGGACTTGTCCAAGAGACCCAGTACTTC. The encoded protein is CASSGGLVQETQYF.

The chain has TRBV13 and TRBJ1-2, with 10 bases identical to TRBD1. Per the germline V gene, CDR1 is PRHDT and CDR2 is FYEKMQ (reference sequence). The V and J ends lost 0 bases and 4 bases, in that order; junction bases with no gene match: 5. This CDR3 is 16 amino acids long. The CDR3 loop reads CASSLGWDRGSYGYTF. The CDR3 region has the DNA TGTGCCAGCAGCTTAGGGTGGGACAGGGGATCCTATGGCTACACCTTC.

The V call is TRBV11-1, the J call TRBJ1-1, with 8 bases aligning to TRBD1. Germline V gives CDR1 SGHAT, CDR2 FQDESV (reference sequence). J lost 4 bases, V lost 5 bases, and 9 bases had no gene match. The CDR3 has 15 amino acids. The CDR3 nucleotides are TGTGCCAGCAGCACCCGGACAGGGTCGGGCACTGAAGCTTTCTTT. This sequence encodes CASSTRTGSGTEAFF.

The chain has TRBV7-8 and TRBJ1-3; possible D gene TRBD1, 6 bases. The CDR3 runs 15 residues. Trimming took off 5 bases at V and 0 bases at J, with 11 bases between the two ends. Per the germline V gene, CDR1 is SGHVS and CDR2 is FQNEAQ. The CDR3 here is CASSRGDTSGNTIYF. The CDR3 DNA sequence: TGTGCCAGCAGCCGAGGGGACACCTCTGGAAACACCATATATTTT.

The chain is built from TRBV28 and TRBJ1-5; D uncertain. This CDR3 comprises 14 residues. V lost 4 bases to trimming and J lost 4 bases, with 11 bases between them. Per germline, CDR1 MDHEN and CDR2 SYDVKM. CDR3 residues: CASSSGFMNQPQHF. The CDR3 coding sequence is TGTGCCAGCAGTTCAGGATTTATGAATCAGCCCCAGCATTTT.

This chain links TRBV20-1 with TRBJ2-3; D not resolved. V was cut by 6 bases and J by 6 bases, with 7 bases left in between. Germline lookup yields CDR1 DFQATT and CDR2 SNEGSKA (reference sequence). The length of the CDR3 is 10 residues. The CDR3 DNA is TGCAGTGCCAAGCACGATACGCAGTATTTT. The encoded protein is CSAKHDTQYF.

This chain connects TRBV2 to TRBJ2-7; D is perhaps TRBD2 (6 bases). V lost 10 bases and J 1 base, leaving 11 bases between the germline ends. CDR1 SNHLY and CDR2 FYNNEI come from the germline V gene. The CDR3 extends over 12 amino acids. The CDR3 nucleotides are TGTGCCACCATGGGAGGATCCTACGAGCAGTACTTC. It specifies CATMGGSYEQYF.

V gene TRBV9 combines with J gene TRBJ2-7; the match to TRBD2 covers 7 bases. After removal of 4 bases from V and 0 bases from J, the junction contained 7 bases not matched to a gene. Per the germline V gene, CDR1 is SGDLS and CDR2 is YYNGEE. The CDR3 is 15 residues long. The CDR3 DNA sequence: TGTGCCAGCAGCCCTAGCGGAGAGAGCTCCTACGAGCAGTACTTC. Protein: CASSPSGESSYEQYF.

The chain combines TRBV7-2 with TRBJ2-1; D unclear. This CDR3 has 10 amino acids. Per germline, CDR1 SGHTA and CDR2 FQGNSA. Trimming left V 6 bases short and J 9 bases short, with 6 bases between. This CDR3 reads CASSYGEQFF. Written as DNA, the CDR3 is TGTGCCAGCAGTTACGGTGAGCAGTTCTTC.

V and J are TRBV6-5 and TRBJ1-3; the D gene is possibly TRBD1 (6 bases). Trimming cost V 8 bases and J 7 bases, with 18 bases left between them. The CDR3 contains 14 residues. Per the germline V gene, CDR1 is MNHEY and CDR2 is SVGAGI. The CDR3 coding sequence is TGTGCCAGCGGTTGGACAGTACCGGGGAACACCATATATTTT. It encodes CASGWTVPGNTIYF.

This clone was seen once. The gene calls are TRBV7-2 and TRBJ2-3, with 8 nucleotides matching TRBD2. The CDR3 is 16 amino acids. V trimming: 5 bases; J trimming: 2 bases; junction bases outside the gene matches: 9. CDR1 is SGHTA and CDR2 is FQGNSA in the germline V gene. CDR3 nucleotide sequence: TGTGCCAGCAGCACAAATCTAGCGGGCAACACAGATACGCAGTATTTT. It specifies CASSTNLAGNTDTQYF.

The V call is TRBV7-8, the J call TRBJ2-1; D is possibly TRBD2 (6 bases). The CDR3 totals 15 residues. Germline-derived CDR1 and CDR2 are SGHVS and FQNEAQ. Deletions cut 3 bases from V and 5 bases from J, with 14 bases between. In DNA, the CDR3 is TGTGCCAGCAGCTTGGCGTTATGGAGGGACAATGAGCAGTTCTTC. It translates to CASSLALWRDNEQFF.

This clone has just one count. CDR3 nucleotide sequence: TGTGCCAGCAGCCAAGGGTCTCGGACTAGCGGCACAGATACGCAGTATTTT. Its protein is CASSQGSRTSGTDTQYF. The chain is built from TRBV4-2 and TRBJ2-3, with TRBD2 matching over 9 bases. V lost 1 base, J lost 1 base, and 6 bases stayed unmatched. Germline assignment: CDR1 LGHNA and CDR2 YNFKEQ. CDR3 length equals 17 residues.

This sequence joins TRBV7-9 and TRBJ1-5, with D possibly matching TRBD1 (6 bases). The V end was cut by 1 base, the J end by 2 bases, with 6 bases between. Germline values: CDR1 SEHNR, CDR2 FQNEAQ (reference sequence). The CDR3 is 14 amino acids. CDR3 nucleotide sequence: TGTGCCAGCAGCTTAGGGACAGGCAATCAGCCCCAGCATTTT. Amino acids: CASSLGTGNQPQHF.

The gene calls are TRBV6-1 and TRBJ2-3; weak D call: TRBD2 (5 bases). Trimming stripped 8 bases from V and 3 bases from J, with 15 bases between. CDR3 size: 14 residues. CDR1 and CDR2 from the germline V gene are MNHNS and SASEGT. CDR3 in amino acids: CASGPGMSTDTQYF. CDR3 nucleotides: TGTGCCAGCGGTCCGGGAATGAGTACAGATACGCAGTATTTT.

This clone was detected only once. The J gene is TRBJ2-1, the V gene TRBV6-1, with TRBD2 as a possible D gene (6 bases). This CDR3 is built from 15 residues. In germline, CDR1 is MNHNS, CDR2 SASEGT. Trimming removed 6 bases at V and 2 bases at J, with 14 bases between. The CDR3 sequence: CASRPGTYPYNEQFF. CDR3 coding DNA: TGTGCCAGCAGGCCCGGGACTTACCCCTACAATGAGCAGTTCTTC.

This sequence joins TRBV11-3 and TRBJ1-1; 8 bases line up with TRBD1. The CDR3 has 14 amino acids. J was trimmed by 5 bases and V by 3 bases; bases with no gene match: 5. The germline V gene has CDR1 SGHNT and CDR2 YENEEA. In DNA, the CDR3 is TGTGCCAGCAGCTTTACAGGGGGAGATACTGAAGCTTTCTTT. As protein: CASSFTGGDTEAFF.

This clone came up once. The CDR3 spells CAISESGTGPRPDTQYF. The CDR3 DNA is TGTGCCATCAGTGAGTCCGGGACAGGGCCACGTCCAGATACGCAGTATTTT. The chain couples TRBV10-3 to TRBJ2-3; TRBD1 aligns across 9 bases. The V and J ends lost 0 bases and 4 bases, in that order; junction bases with no gene match: 8. The length of the CDR3 is 17 residues. Looked up from germline, CDR1 is ENHRY and CDR2 is SYGVKD.